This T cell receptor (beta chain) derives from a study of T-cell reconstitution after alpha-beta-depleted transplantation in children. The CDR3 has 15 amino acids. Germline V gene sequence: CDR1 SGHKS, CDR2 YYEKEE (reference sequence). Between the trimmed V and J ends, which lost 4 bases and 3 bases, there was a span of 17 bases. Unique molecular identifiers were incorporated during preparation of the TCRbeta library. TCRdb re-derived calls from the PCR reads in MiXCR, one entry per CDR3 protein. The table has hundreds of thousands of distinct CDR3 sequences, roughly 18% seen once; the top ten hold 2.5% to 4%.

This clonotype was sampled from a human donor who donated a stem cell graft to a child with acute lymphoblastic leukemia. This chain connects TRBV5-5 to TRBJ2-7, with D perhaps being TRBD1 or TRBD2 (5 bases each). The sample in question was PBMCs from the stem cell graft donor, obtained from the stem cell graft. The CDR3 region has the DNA TGTGCCAGCAGCCTAAATCCGGGACCCATCTACGAGCAGTACTTC. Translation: CASSLNPGPIYEQYF.